The rows below give T cell receptor beta chains drawn from one sample of a study of blood T cell repertoires in COVID-19. Sequenced by immunoSEQ multiplex PCR; TCRdb stores in-frame clones only, minus some. The data hold 65,000 to 85,000 clones, with 80% to 90% observed a single time. The sample comprised peripheral blood. These receptors were taken from a woman aged 18-29 years with acute or convalescent COVID-19. The CDR3 runs from the conserved cysteine through the conserved F or W. A D gene is named only where the DNA matches it firmly. Size tells how often a clone was seen (once, few, many) or the class of an expanded clone, and some rows leave it out.

CDR3 DNA	CDR3 protein	D gene	clone size	V gene	J gene
TGTGCCAGCAGTTTCGAAACGGGACAGGGAAAGGGCGGCTACACCTTC	CASSFETGQGKGGYTF	TRBD1	few	TRBV28	TRBJ1-2
TGTGCCAGCAGTACAGACAGGGGGCACACAAATGAGCAGTTCTTC	CASSTDRGHTNEQFF	TRBD1	-	TRBV6-5	TRBJ2-1
TGTGCCAGCACCGGACAGCATCAGCCCCAGCATTTT	CASTGQHQPQHF	-	-	TRBV25-1	TRBJ1-5
TGCAGTGTAGGCAGGGTCACTGAAGCTTTCTTT	CSVGRVTEAFF	-	few	TRBV20-1	TRBJ1-1
TGCGCCAGCAGCCACAAGGAACAGGGTACCTATGGCTACACCTTC	CASSHKEQGTYGYTF	-	-	TRBV4-1	TRBJ1-2
TGTGCCAGCAGCCCTGGGTCTAGCAGCCAAGAGACCCAGTACTTC	CASSPGSSSQETQYF	-	-	TRBV11-3	TRBJ2-5
TGTGCCAGCAGCTTAGTTCCGGGACACCTAGAGACCCAGTACTTC	CASSLVPGHLETQYF	-	-	TRBV7-2	TRBJ2-5
TGTGCCACCAGTGATTTGCTCCGACAGGGGAATGAAAAACTGTTTTTT	CATSDLLRQGNEKLFF	TRBD1	-	TRBV24-1	TRBJ1-4
TGTGCCAGCAGTGAGACAGCTAGCACAGATACGCAGTATTTT	CASSETASTDTQYF	-	-	TRBV2	TRBJ2-3
TGTGCCAGCAGCTTAGGAGACAGGATCTCTCCGTACTTC	CASSLGDRISPYF	-	-	TRBV7-2	TRBJ2-4
TGTGCCAGCAGCGGTACGACCGGGACAAGCCGCGAAGCTTTCTTT	CASSGTTGTSREAFF	-	-	TRBV7-2	TRBJ1-1
TGTGCCAGCAGCACCCTTACGACTAGCGGGGGGGCAGATACGCAGTATTTT	CASSTLTTSGGADTQYF	TRBD2	-	TRBV5-5	TRBJ2-3
TGTGCCAGCGGCAGGACTGGACAGTCGACTGAAGCTTTCTTT	CASGRTGQSTEAFF	-	once	TRBV7-8	TRBJ1-1
TGTGCCAGCAGCTTGGGACCGGACACTTATGGCTACACCTTC	CASSLGPDTYGYTF	-	-	TRBV5-6	TRBJ1-2
TGTGCCTGGAGTGTACGACAGAGCCAAGAAGCTTTCTTT	CAWSVRQSQEAFF	-	-	TRBV30	TRBJ1-1
TGCGCCAGCAGCCAGCAGACTAGCGGGGGGGCGAAAGATACGCAGTATTTT	CASSQQTSGGAKDTQYF	TRBD2	once	TRBV5-1	TRBJ2-3
TGTGCCAGCAGCCCTAGCGGGGGGGTCGCAGATACGCAGTATTTT	CASSPSGGVADTQYF	TRBD2	once	TRBV7-8	TRBJ2-3
TGTGCCAGCAGCCCGCCGGGACAGGGGTTCGGTGAGCAGTTCTTC	CASSPPGQGFGEQFF	TRBD1	-	TRBV14	TRBJ2-1
TGTGCCAGCAGCCAAGGACGGGACTTAATCACAGATACGCAGTATTTT	CASSQGRDLITDTQYF	-	-	TRBV3-1/TRBV3-2	TRBJ2-3
TGTGCCAGTAGTATTTTTGAGGGTACTGAAGCTTTCTTT	CASSIFEGTEAFF	-	-	TRBV19	TRBJ1-1
TGTGCCAGCTCACCAGATCACGGGACATCTCAAGAGACCCAGTACTTC	CASSPDHGTSQETQYF	-	-	TRBV18	TRBJ2-5
TGTGCCAGCCAAAAGGGGTCGGGCTATGGCTACACCTTC	CASQKGSGYGYTF	-	-	TRBV5-6	TRBJ1-2
TGCGCCAGCTCGGCAGGGGGGTTGAATGAGCAGTTCTTC	CASSAGGLNEQFF	-	-	TRBV10-1	TRBJ2-1
TGTGCCAGCAGCGTAGTCCCTGGGGGCCAGGGAGAAAAACTGTTTTTT	CASSVVPGGQGEKLFF	-	-	TRBV9	TRBJ1-4
TGTGCCAGCAGCTCAACCCGGGACAGACAGTTCATTAACACCTTC	CASSSTRDRQFINTF	TRBD1	-	TRBV7-9	TRBJ1-2
TGCAGTGCTAGTCCCGACAGGGAACAGCCCCAGCATTTT	CSASPDREQPQHF	TRBD1	-	TRBV20-1	TRBJ1-5
TGCGCCAGCAGCTGGTCGGGGGGCGGCAATGGCTACACCTTC	CASSWSGGGNGYTF	-	-	TRBV5-1	TRBJ1-2
TGTGCCACCAGTGATCCCGGGACTGGCGACACCGGGGAGCTGTTTTTT	CATSDPGTGDTGELFF	-	-	TRBV24-1	TRBJ2-2
TGTGCCAGCAGCTTAGTCGGGGGAGGGAACACCGGGGAGCTGTTTTTT	CASSLVGGGNTGELFF	-	once	TRBV7-9	TRBJ2-2
TGTGCCTGGAGTATCGGCTCTGGGGCCAACGTCCTGACTTTC	CAWSIGSGANVLTF	-	-	TRBV30	TRBJ2-6
TGCGCCAGCAGCCAAGTTGGAGGGAGCAATCAGCCCCAGCATTTT	CASSQVGGSNQPQHF	-	-	TRBV4-1	TRBJ1-5
TGTGCCAGCAGCGTAGCCGCCGGGACAGAGAGTTCCTACGAGCAGTACTTC	CASSVAAGTESSYEQYF	TRBD1	-	TRBV9	TRBJ2-7
TGTGCCAGCAGCCAAGGGACAGTGGTCGAGCAGTACTTC	CASSQGTVVEQYF	-	-	TRBV3-1/TRBV3-2	TRBJ2-7
TGTGCCAGCAGCTTAGGAGGGGGCATTGATGAAAAACTGTTTTTT	CASSLGGGIDEKLFF	TRBD1	-	TRBV7-8	TRBJ1-4
TGTGCCAGCTGCCGGGACAGGGCTAATTCACCCCTCCACTTT	CASCRDRANSPLHF	TRBD1	once	TRBV6-5	TRBJ1-6
TGTGCCAGCAGCTTGAATCCGGGACATACCTCCTACGAGCAGTACTTC	CASSLNPGHTSYEQYF	-	once	TRBV5-4	TRBJ2-7
TGTGCCAGCAGTAGACAGGGTTATGGCTACACCTTC	CASSRQGYGYTF	TRBD1	-	TRBV6-6	TRBJ1-2
TGTGCCAGCAGTCCCCCTGTTCTCACAAACCTCCACTTT	CASSPPVLTNLHF	-	-	TRBV28	TRBJ1-6
TGTGCCAGCAGCCCCCGGGGAGGATACGAGCAGTACTTC	CASSPRGGYEQYF	-	-	TRBV7-2	TRBJ2-7